There are a few counts of the clone carrying this T cell receptor beta chain. The antigen is not known. This entry is derived from a study of blood T cells in healthy people across ages. Study-wide points: Per-million-T-cell TCR beta diversity fell roughly linearly with age. Strongly correlated with naive T cell percentage was TCR beta diversity.

The CDR3 consists of 13 residues. From germline, CDR1 is SQVTM and CDR2 ANQGSEA. After removal of 7 bases from V and 2 bases from J, the junction contained 7 bases not matched to a gene. Isolated per sample were at least 6.5 million PBMCs. Alongside a J-beta primer mix, a sample-barcoded 5' primer served in a second PCR lasting roughly 7 to 11 cycles. No fewer than 3 million CDR3-containing paired-end reads came from each sample. One entry per CDR3 protein, called by TCRdb with MiXCR from the 5' RACE reads. The sample yields roughly 650,000 distinct CDR3 sequences, 32% seen once. Input material: blood. The chain couples TRBV29-1 to TRBJ2-7; TRBD1 matches at 8 bases. The clonotype was recovered from a woman older than 75 in good health. Here the CDR3 reads CSDDRGRTYEQYF. CDR3 coding DNA: TGCAGCGACGACAGGGGACGAACCTACGAGCAGTACTTC.